Below, one TCR beta chain is given with its context. This record comes from a study of T-cell reconstitution after alpha-beta-depleted transplantation in children. CDR1 and CDR2 from the germline V gene are LNHNV and YYDKDF (reference sequence). Trimming shortened V by 5 bases and J by 9 bases, and 20 bases separated the two germline ends. This CDR3 has 15 amino acids. The TCRbeta library incorporated unique molecular identifiers. TCRdb passed the PCR reads through MiXCR, listing each CDR3 protein once. Among more than 450,000 distinct CDR3 sequences, approximately 20% were seen once, and the ten largest hold 3% to 4%.

V and J are TRBV15 and TRBJ1-5; D possibly corresponds to TRBD1 (5 bases). Here the sequenced sample was PBMCs from the stem cell graft donor, taken from the stem cell graft. The TCR sequence derives from a human donor who donated a stem cell graft to a child with acute lymphoblastic leukemia. The CDR3 DNA reads TGTGCCACCAGCTCCGAGACTCAGGGTTATCCGCCCCAGCATTTT. It translates to CATSSETQGYPPQHF. The full variable domain, with the rest looked up from reference TRBV15 and TRBJ1-5, is DAMVIQNPRYQVTQFGKPVTLSCSQTLNHNVMYWYQQKSSQAPKLLFHYYDKDFNNEADTPDNFQSRRPNTSFCFLDIRSPGLGDTAMYLCATSSETQGYPPQHFGDGTRLSIL.